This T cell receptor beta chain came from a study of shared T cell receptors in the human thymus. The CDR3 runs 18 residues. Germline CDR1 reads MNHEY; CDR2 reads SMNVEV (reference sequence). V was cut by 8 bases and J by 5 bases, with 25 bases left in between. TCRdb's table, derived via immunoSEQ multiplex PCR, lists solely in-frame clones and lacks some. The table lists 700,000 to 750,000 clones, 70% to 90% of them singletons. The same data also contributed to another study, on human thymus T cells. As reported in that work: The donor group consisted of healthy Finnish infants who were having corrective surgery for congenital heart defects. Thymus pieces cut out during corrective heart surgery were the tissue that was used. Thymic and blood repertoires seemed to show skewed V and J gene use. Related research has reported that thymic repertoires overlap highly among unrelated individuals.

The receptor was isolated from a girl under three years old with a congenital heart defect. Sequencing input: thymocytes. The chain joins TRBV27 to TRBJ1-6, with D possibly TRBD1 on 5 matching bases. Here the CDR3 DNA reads TGTGCCAGCTCACAAACTACCAATCCCCGGGGGGATAATTCACCCCTCCACTTT. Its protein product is CASSQTTNPRGDNSPLHF.